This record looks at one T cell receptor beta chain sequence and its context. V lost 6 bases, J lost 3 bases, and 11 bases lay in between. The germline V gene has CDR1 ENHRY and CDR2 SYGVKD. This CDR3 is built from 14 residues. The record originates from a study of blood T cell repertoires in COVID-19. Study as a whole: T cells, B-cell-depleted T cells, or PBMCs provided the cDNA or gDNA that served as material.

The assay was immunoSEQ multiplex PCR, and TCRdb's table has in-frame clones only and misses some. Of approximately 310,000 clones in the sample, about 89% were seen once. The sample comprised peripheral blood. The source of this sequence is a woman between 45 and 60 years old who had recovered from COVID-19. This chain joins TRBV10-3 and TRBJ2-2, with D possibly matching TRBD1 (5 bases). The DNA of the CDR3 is TGTGCCATCAGCACCTCAGGGTACACCGGGGAGCTGTTTTTT. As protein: CAISTSGYTGELFF.